The 8 T cell receptor beta chains presented below share a single source sample, sequenced in a study of T cell responses to AZD1222 COVID-19 vaccine. This table comes from immunoSEQ multiplex PCR, and its TCRdb copy is limited to in-frame clones, with some not included. This sample yields approximately 100,000 clones, of which 90% are seen a single time; 1% to 1.5% belongs to the top ten. The sequences come from peripheral blood, collected on day 0 of AZD1222 vaccination. The receptor set was obtained from an adult in good health.

The V call is TRBV7-5, the J call TRBJ1-6; the table's D gene call, TRBD1, was not cross checked with the DNA. TRBV7-5 is a pseudogene. The CDR3 loop spans 16 amino acids. The CDR3 coding sequence is TGTGTCAGAAGCTTACCACAGGGGGCATTAAATTCACCCCTCCACTTT. It yields the protein CVRSLPQGALNSPLHF.

This chain joins TRBV4-1 and TRBJ2-7; 7 bases line up with TRBD2. This CDR3 region has 16 residues. Germline V gene data show CDR1 as MGHRA and CDR2 as YSYEKL. The V gene end was trimmed by 4 bases and the J gene end by 0 bases; junction bases not matched to a gene: 9. The CDR3 DNA reads TGCGCCAGCAGCCGATTCCCAGCGGGGAGCTCCTACGAGCAGTACTTC. Translating gives CASSRFPAGSSYEQYF.

The chain links TRBV5-1 to TRBJ2-1, with a possible D match to TRBD2 (5 bases). Trimming cost V 0 bases and J 5 bases, with 9 bases left between them. The CDR3 runs to 14 residues. Germline assignment: CDR1 SGHRS and CDR2 YFSETQ. CDR3 loop: CASSLDSENNEQFF. The CDR3 DNA is TGCGCCAGCAGCTTGGATAGCGAAAACAATGAGCAGTTCTTC. Based on the CDR3 plus reference TRBV5-1 and TRBJ2-1, the full variable domain is KAGVTQTPRYLIKTRGQQVTLSCSPISGHRSVSWYQQTPGQGLQFLFEYFSETQRNKGNFPGRFSGRQFSNSRSEMNVSTLELGDSALYLCASSLDSENNEQFFGPGTRLTVL.

The rearrangement uses TRBV7-8 and TRBJ1-4; 8 bases match TRBD1. The V gene's germline CDR1 is SGHVS and CDR2 FQNEAQ. The junction had 3 bases not matched to a gene; V was cut back by 6 bases and J by 3 bases. This CDR3 is built from 14 residues. CDR3 sequence reads: CASRPDRANEKLFF. The DNA for the CDR3 is TGTGCCAGCAGACCGGACAGGGCTAATGAAAAACTGTTTTTT.

This chain links TRBV6-5 with TRBJ1-6, with TRBD1 matching over 7 bases. The germline V gene has CDR1 MNHEY and CDR2 SVGAGI. After removal of 7 bases from V and 15 bases from J, the junction contained 12 bases not matched to a gene. The CDR3 length is 13 residues. The CDR3 DNA reads TGTGCCAGCATGTCAGGGGAGAGGGGGCACCTCCACTTT. It specifies CASMSGERGHLHF.

The chain links TRBV6-1 to TRBJ1-1, with TRBD1 as a possible D gene (5 bases). V lost 3 bases and J 2 bases, leaving 7 bases between the germline ends. The CDR3 is 13 residues long. CDR1 and CDR2 (germline): MNHNS, SASEGT. CDR3 protein: CASSDTGNTEAFF. CDR3 nucleotide sequence: TGTGCCAGCAGTGACACAGGAAACACTGAAGCTTTCTTT.

CDR3 amino acids: CAISRPSGFIYEQYF. CDR3 sequence (DNA): TGTGCCATCAGTAGGCCTAGCGGGTTTATCTACGAGCAGTACTTC. J is TRBJ2-7 and V is TRBV10-3; TRBD2 matches at 8 bases. V was pared by 5 bases and J by 3 bases, with 9 bases of the junction left unmatched. This CDR3 spans 15 amino acids. The germline V gene has CDR1 ENHRY and CDR2 SYGVKD.

Written as DNA, the CDR3 is TGTGCCAGCAGCCCAGCCTCTTGGACAGGGGAGGCCTACGAGCAGTACTTC. Protein: CASSPASWTGEAYEQYF. The rearrangement joins TRBV7-2 to TRBJ2-7; 9 nucleotides match TRBD1. This CDR3 is built from 17 residues. CDR1 and CDR2 from the germline V gene are SGHTA and FQGNSA. V gave up 5 bases and J gave up 2 bases; unmatched junction bases: 13.